This T cell receptor beta chain was observed in a study of control samples from healthy donors and cancer patients (dated by TCRdb to the early 2020s). About this clone itself: What this receptor recognizes is not known. It has no much larger one-base neighbor in the sample; base qualities were not kept.

The germline V gene specifies SGHTA as CDR1 and FQGNSA as CDR2. From the cysteine through the phenylalanine, the CDR3 covers 16 amino acids. Only the CDR3 DNA is retained, 48 bases long and in frame from the first base. Trimming leaves V shorter by 3 bases and J shorter by 1 base, with the junction holding 7 bases beyond the gene matches. Receptor libraries were prepared by the immunoSEQ multiplex PCR assay. Imported from immuneACCESS, the table was reduced by TCRdb to in-frame sequences with V and J called. These copies leave out some clones; in studies compared against another copy, an unresolved V gene accounts for under half, and the cause of the remainder is not known. The sample table lists some 79,000 clones, about 90% of them with a count of one. The ten largest clones capture just under 4% of the sample.

The origin of this receptor is a woman aged 45 to 65 in good health. The sample was blood. Recombination linked TRBV7-2 to TRBJ1-1, and TRBD1 aligns with 8 junction nucleotides. CDR3 reads: CASSFRTGSWNTEAFF. DNA sequence: TGTGCCAGCAGCTTCCGGACAGGGTCGTGGAACACTGAAGCTTTCTTT.